A single sample gave rise to the 6 T cell receptor beta chains below, sequenced in a study of tumor and adjacent non-tumor tissue in lung cancer. Three rounds of nested PCR, following a modified ARM-PCR protocol, produced the TCRbeta library. One entry per CDR3 protein, called by TCRdb with MiXCR from the multiplex PCR reads. The sample yields 90,000 to 100,000 distinct CDR3 sequences, about 80% seen once. No cell sorting was done before RNA was extracted from the tissue. The normal lung tissue was taken more than 3 cm from the tumor edge. Sequencing used distant non-tumor lung tissue. These receptor sequences come from a man aged 55 to 69 with small cell lung cancer.

In its sample, this clonotype was seen once. One end of the junction varies from germline; a read error may be responsible. The chain is built from TRBV30 and TRBJ2-2; D is possibly TRBD2 (6 bases). This CDR3 has 12 residues. Per germline, CDR1 GTSNPN and CDR2 SVGIG (reference sequence). The CDR3 reads CAWNGYGGELFF. In DNA, the CDR3 is TGTGCCTGGAATGGGTACGGCGGGGAACTGTTTTTT.

This clonotype was seen repeatedly, ten times or more. The rearrangement joins TRBV6-5 to TRBJ2-3; TRBD1 aligns across 7 bases. This CDR3 region has 13 residues. Losses at the gene ends were 6 bases for V and 8 bases for J; bases not matched to a gene: 8. Germline CDR1 reads MNHEY; CDR2 reads SVGAGI. This chain's CDR3 is CASRPYRQGTQYF. In DNA form, the CDR3 reads TGTGCCAGCAGACCCTACCGACAGGGTACGCAGTATTTT.

On this clonotype itself: This may stem from a read error, because a much larger clone lies one nucleotide away. The V and J genes are TRBV7-9 and TRBJ2-7, with a possible D match to TRBD1 (5 bases). Germline V lookup: CDR1 SEHNR, CDR2 FQNEAQ (reference sequence). The CDR3 has 13 amino acids. Trimming left V 4 bases short and J 4 bases short, with 11 bases between. CDR3 loop: CASSSIDSYEQYF. CDR3 in DNA: TGTGCCAGCAGCTCCATAGACAGTTACGAGCAGTACTTC.

This clonotype was counted once. One end of the junction fails to match germline, which may point to a read error. The chain joins TRBV4-1 to TRBJ1-1; D is perhaps TRBD1 (5 bases). CDR1 MGHRA and CDR2 YSYEKL come from the germline V gene. CDR3 length equals 16 residues. The DNA of the CDR3 is TGCGCCAGCAACCAATCAGGGCCTAGACAAATAAATGAAGCTTTCTTT. It encodes CASNQSGPRQINEAFF.

This clonotype was counted between two and nine times. This may arise from a read error, as a much more abundant clone is one base away. This rearrangement joins TRBV5-4 to TRBJ2-1; TRBD2 is a possible D gene (5 bases). This CDR3 comprises 14 residues. The V gene's germline CDR1 is SGHNT and CDR2 YYREEE (reference sequence). CDR3 coding DNA: TGTACCAGCAGCGATTCCGGGATGAGCGATGAGCAGTTCTTC. Its protein is CTSSDSGMSDEQFF.

As for this clonotype: The conserved phenylalanine or tryptophan is not found at the CDR3 terminus, so this likely reflects a read error. The DNA is left out, because the CDR3 cannot be placed on it with certainty; the CDR3 is given as TCRdb lists it. The rearrangement joins TRBV20-1 to TRBJ1-4. From its first to its last residue, the CDR3 has 15 amino acids. Germline lookup yields CDR1 DFQATT and CDR2 SNEGSKA (reference sequence). CDR3 amino acids: CSARVGSAGYEKLFS.